The present T cell receptor (beta chain) was sequenced within a study of blood T cell repertoires in COVID-19. The overall study: Donors in the United States, Italy and Spain gave samples during acute or convalescent COVID-19. In each case, the material was cDNA or gDNA derived from T cells, B-cell-depleted T cells, or PBMCs.

In the study's own analysis: Scientists estimated how many nucleated cells there were by amplifying reference gene primers. Profiling relied on immunoSEQ multiplex PCR, and the TCRdb table lists in-frame clones only, not all of them. That table is the source of V, J and clone size, and D and trimming were worked out from the DNA. Here the sample spans roughly 260,000 clones, roughly 86% being singletons. The J segment lost 3 bases and the V segment lost 10 bases, leaving 8 bases of the junction unmatched. The CDR3 runs 13 residues. From germline, CDR1 is ENHRY and CDR2 SYGVKD. The rearrangement joins TRBV10-3 to TRBJ2-7, with TRBD1 matching over 8 bases. Material for sequencing was peripheral blood. This receptor was identified in a man aged 35-49 years who had recovered from COVID-19. The DNA of the CDR3 is TGTGCCACCGACACCGGGACAGGCTACGAGCAGTACTTC. It yields the protein CATDTGTGYEQYF.